The 22 T cell receptor beta chains below all came from one sample that was sequenced in a study of blood T cell repertoires in COVID-19. Measured with immunoSEQ multiplex PCR; TCRdb has only the in-frame clones, and not every one. The sample has approximately 37,000 clones, around nine tenths seen once; the top ten hold 9%. The sample consisted of peripheral blood. Receptor source: a woman aged 70-85 years with acute or convalescent COVID-19.

The chain is built from TRBV30 and TRBJ2-1, with 7 positions matching TRBD2. This CDR3 is built from 16 residues. V lost 1 base and J lost 3; bases outside the gene matches: 9. Germline loops: CDR1 GTSNPN, CDR2 SVGIG (reference sequence). The DNA of the CDR3 is TGTGCCTGGAGTGCCTCCGGGAGGCACTTCTACAATGAGCAGTTCTTC. Amino acids: CAWSASGRHFYNEQFF.

This clone was detected only once. Here the CDR3 DNA reads TGCGCCAGCAGCCAAGTACCTAGCGTCGGGGAGCTGTTTTTT. It codes for CASSQVPSVGELFF. The chain employs TRBV4-3 and TRBJ2-2, with D perhaps matching TRBD2 (6 bases). Looked up from germline, CDR1 is LGHNA and CDR2 is YSLEER. Between the trimmed V and J ends, which lost 1 base and 7 bases, there was a span of 10 bases. This CDR3 contains 14 residues.

V and J are TRBV19 and TRBJ1-1; 8 nucleotides align to TRBD1. Germline CDR1 reads LNHDA; CDR2 reads SQIVND (reference sequence). After removal of 7 bases from V and 1 base from J, the junction contained 5 bases not matched to a gene. The CDR3 is 14 residues long. The CDR3 reads CASKADRANTEAFF. In DNA, the CDR3 is TGTGCCAGTAAAGCGGACAGGGCGAACACTGAAGCTTTCTTT.

The chain links TRBV7-2 to TRBJ1-2; a possible D gene is TRBD1 (6 bases). This CDR3 region has 13 residues. V dropped 3 bases and J dropped 8 bases, with 13 bases sitting between them. CDR1 and CDR2 (germline): SGHTA, FQGNSA. CDR3 loop: CASSFQGTGGYTF. DNA for the CDR3: TGTGCCAGCAGCTTCCAGGGGACGGGAGGCTACACCTTC.

This clone was observed once. The gene calls are TRBV4-3 and TRBJ2-3; TRBD1 matches at 8 bases. This CDR3 has 14 amino acids. Germline CDR1 reads LGHNA; CDR2 reads YSLEER. Trimming removed 4 bases from V and 0 bases from J; junction bases left unmatched: 0. The CDR3 loop reads CASSRTGSTDTQYF. Here the CDR3 DNA reads TGCGCCAGCAGCCGGACAGGGAGCACAGATACGCAGTATTTT.

This chain links TRBV9 with TRBJ2-5, with 10 nucleotides matching TRBD1. The CDR3 has 15 amino acids. The germline V gene encodes CDR1 SGDLS and CDR2 YYNGEE. The V and J ends lost 3 bases and 4 bases, in that order; junction bases with no gene match: 6. CDR3 residues: CASSADRGRGETQYF. The CDR3, as DNA: TGTGCCAGCAGCGCAGACAGGGGGCGCGGAGAGACCCAGTACTTC.

V gene TRBV7-7 combines with J gene TRBJ2-2; TRBD2 agrees at 8 bases. The CDR3 runs to 16 residues. Germline V CDR1 and CDR2: SSHAT, FNYEAQ (reference sequence). J gave up 6 bases and V 3 bases, and 9 bases lay outside the gene matches. Written as DNA, the CDR3 is TGTGCCAGCAGCTTGTTTGCGGGGGGATTGGCCGGGGAGCTGTTTTTT. Translation: CASSLFAGGLAGELFF.

The chain combines TRBV11-2 with TRBJ2-1, with 8 bases matching TRBD2. Germline trimming cut 5 bases from V and 0 bases from J; bases unmatched to any gene: 3. Germline V CDR1 and CDR2: SGHAT, FQNNGV. This CDR3 is built from 15 residues. Here the CDR3 DNA reads TGTGCCAGCAGCATAACTAGCGGCTCCTACAATGAGCAGTTCTTC. Residues: CASSITSGSYNEQFF.

This chain links TRBV9 with TRBJ2-3; 10 bases agree with TRBD2. The CDR3 contains 16 residues. Germline trimming cut 4 bases from V and 4 bases from J; bases unmatched to any gene: 9. The germline CDR1 and CDR2 sequences are SGDLS and YYNGEE. The CDR3 loop reads CASSPGGLAGADTQYF. The DNA of the CDR3 is TGTGCCAGCAGCCCAGGAGGGCTAGCGGGAGCAGATACGCAGTATTTT.

This clone has more than one count but fewer than ten. The J gene is TRBJ2-7, the V gene TRBV18; TRBD2 is a possible D gene (7 bases). The CDR3 length is 15 residues. The ends were cut back, 6 bases at V and 3 bases at J, with 18 bases in the middle. CDR1 is KGHSH, CDR2 LQKENI, per germline. The CDR3 loop reads CASSVSWGGSYEQYV. CDR3 in DNA: TGTGCCAGCTCTGTCTCCTGGGGGGGCAGCTACGAGCAGTACGTC.

This sequence joins TRBV5-8 and TRBJ1-4, with D tentatively TRBD1 (6 bases). Trimming pared 0 bases from V and 7 bases from J, leaving 13 bases between. There are 15 residues in the CDR3. Germline CDR1 and CDR2: SGHTS and YDEGEE. The chain's CDR3 is CASSLVGGRGEKLFF. The CDR3 bases are TGTGCCAGCAGCTTGGTCGGGGGGCGCGGTGAAAAACTGTTTTTT.

This clone appeared a single time. The gene calls are TRBV29-1 and TRBJ2-5, with 10 bases that match TRBD1. Germline CDR1 reads SQVTM; CDR2 reads ANQGSEA. Trimming at V came to 3 bases and at J to 2 bases, leaving 3 bases not matched to a gene. The CDR3 extends over 14 amino acids. The CDR3 is CSVEGTGVQETQYF. CDR3 nucleotide sequence: TGCAGCGTTGAGGGGACAGGGGTGCAAGAGACCCAGTACTTC.

The chain uses TRBV30 and TRBJ2-2, with 11 bases fitting TRBD2. V gave up 4 bases and J gave up 7 bases; unmatched junction bases: 5. Germline CDR1 reads GTSNPN; CDR2 reads SVGIG (reference sequence). The CDR3 runs to 14 residues. The CDR3, as DNA: TGTGCCTGGATAGCGGGAGGGCCGGTCGGGGAGCTGTTTTTT. Translation gives CAWIAGGPVGELFF.

The chain has TRBV6-2 or TRBV6-3 and TRBJ2-5, with 10 bases aligning to TRBD1. The germline gives CDR1 MNHEY, CDR2 SVGEGT. The CDR3 is 16 residues long. Trimming took 2 bases from V and 4 from J; bases not matched to a gene: 7. CDR3 DNA sequence: TGTGCCAGCAGTTACACCAACCGACAGGGGGCAGAGACCCAGTACTTC. It is translated as CASSYTNRQGAETQYF.

The chain has TRBV5-5 and TRBJ1-6; 11 bases agree with TRBD1. From germline, CDR1 is SGHKS and CDR2 YYEKEE (reference sequence). With 4 bases clipped from V and 10 bases from J, the junction kept 4 bases outside the gene matches. There are 14 residues in the CDR3. CDR3 region: CASSLDRGRSPLHF. The CDR3 nucleotides are TGTGCCAGCAGCCTGGACAGGGGGCGGTCACCCCTCCACTTT.

The chain combines TRBV7-2 with TRBJ2-5; D is perhaps TRBD1 (5 bases). V was cut by 7 bases and J by 5 bases, with 17 bases left in between. Germline CDR1 reads SGHTA; CDR2 reads FQGNSA. The CDR3 runs 14 residues. The CDR3 spells CASTTNVGRETQYF. In DNA form, the CDR3 reads TGTGCCAGCACCACCAATGTGGGGCGGGAGACCCAGTACTTC.

The V gene is TRBV5-1, the J gene TRBJ2-1; 11 positions agree with TRBD1. V lost 4 bases to trimming and J lost 10 bases; unmatched junction nucleotides: 13. CDR3 size: 16 residues. Germline V gene data show CDR1 as SGHRS and CDR2 as YFSETQ. CDR3 sequence reads: CASSRTGGADQTEQFF. For the CDR3, the DNA is TGCGCCAGCAGCCGGACAGGGGGCGCCGACCAGACGGAGCAGTTCTTC. The entire variable domain, with the rest obtained from reference TRBV5-1 and TRBJ2-1, is as follows: KAGVTQTPRYLIKTRGQQVTLSCSPISGHRSVSWYQQTPGQGLQFLFEYFSETQRNKGNFPGRFSGRQFSNSRSEMNVSTLELGDSALYLCASSRTGGADQTEQFFGPGTRLTVL.

This chain uses TRBV5-1 with TRBJ2-3; 8 bases are shared with TRBD1. The CDR3 is 16 amino acids. The V gene's germline CDR1 is SGHRS and CDR2 YFSETQ. Unmatched junction bases numbered 11, after V lost 8 bases and J lost 0 bases. CDR3 nucleotides: TGCGCCAGTCTCCAACAGGGGGTATTCAGCACAGATACGCAGTATTTT. It codes for CASLQQGVFSTDTQYF. The whole variable domain, filled in from reference TRBV5-1 and TRBJ2-3, reads KAGVTQTPRYLIKTRGQQVTLSCSPISGHRSVSWYQQTPGQGLQFLFEYFSETQRNKGNFPGRFSGRQFSNSRSEMNVSTLELGDSALYLCASLQQGVFSTDTQYFGPGTRLTVL.

The chain links TRBV15 to TRBJ2-5; tentatively, D is TRBD2 (6 bases). Germline-derived CDR1 and CDR2 are LNHNV and YYDKDF (reference sequence). V lost 3 bases and J 2 bases, leaving 16 bases between the germline ends. CDR3 length equals 16 residues. DNA of the CDR3: TGTGCCACCAGCAGGCCCCAAAACAGCGGGCAAGAGACCCAGTACTTC. This gives the protein CATSRPQNSGQETQYF.

The chain combines TRBV7-2 with TRBJ2-2; D is possibly TRBD2 (5 bases). The V end lost 3 bases, the J end lost 6 bases, and 17 bases lay between the germline ends. Germline values: CDR1 SGHTA, CDR2 FQGNSA. This CDR3 contains 16 residues. The chain's CDR3 is CASSLVIPGLSGELFF. In DNA, the CDR3 is TGTGCCAGCAGCTTGGTTATTCCGGGGTTATCCGGGGAGCTGTTTTTT.

V is TRBV18 and J is TRBJ2-1, with D unresolved. The CDR3 totals 13 residues. Trimming removed 3 bases at V and 5 bases at J, with 8 bases between. Germline V gene data show CDR1 as KGHSH and CDR2 as LQKENI. This CDR3 is CASSPLFDNEQFF. Written as DNA, the CDR3 is TGTGCCAGCTCACCCCTATTTGACAATGAGCAGTTCTTC.

The rearrangement links TRBV11-3 to TRBJ2-2; D is possibly TRBD1 (6 bases). Trimming removed 8 bases from V and 4 bases from J, with 14 bases in between. CDR1 and CDR2 (germline): SGHNT, YENEEA. The CDR3 contains 14 residues. The DNA of the CDR3 is TGTGCCAGCCGAACAGGGAGCGGCACCGGGGAGCTGTTTTTT. Translation gives CASRTGSGTGELFF.